Listed below are T cell receptor beta chains from one sample, sequenced in a study of blood T cell repertoires in COVID-19. Profiling relied on immunoSEQ multiplex PCR, and the TCRdb table lists in-frame clones only, not all of them. The table has about 160,000 clones, 92% seen once. Sequencing used peripheral blood. The receptors were gathered from a man aged 25-40 years with COVID-19, enrolled during active disease. CDR3s include the opening cysteine and the closing phenylalanine or tryptophan. Fields, in order: CDR3 protein, CDR3 DNA, V gene, J gene, clone size, D gene. D genes are given only for firm matches. Size tells how often a clone was seen (once, few, many) or the class of an expanded clone, and some rows leave it out.

CASSRGLITYNEQFF	TGTGCCAGCAGCCGGGGACTAATCACCTACAATGAGCAGTTCTTC	TRBV7-2	TRBJ2-1	.	TRBD2
CASCRDRGSSGANVLTF	TGTGCCAGCTGTCGGGACAGGGGGTCATCTGGGGCCAACGTCCTGACTTTC	TRBV2	TRBJ2-6	.	TRBD1
CSARAAGGHNYGYTF	TGCAGCGCCCGGGCGGCAGGGGGCCATAACTATGGCTACACCTTC	TRBV29-1	TRBJ1-2	.	TRBD1
CASGFDRGRVNTIYF	TGTGCTAGTGGTTTTGACAGGGGGCGGGTAAACACCATATATTTT	TRBV12-5	TRBJ1-3	.	TRBD1
CASSQDKASEYNEQFF	TGCGCCAGCAGCCAAGATAAGGCTAGCGAATACAATGAGCAGTTCTTC	TRBV4-3	TRBJ2-1	.	.
CAWSYPDRGNQPQHF	TGTGCCTGGAGTTACCCGGACAGGGGCAATCAGCCCCAGCATTTT	TRBV30	TRBJ1-5	once	TRBD1
CASSPEGGYGYTF	TGCGCCAGCAGCCCTGAGGGAGGCTATGGCTACACCTTC	TRBV5-1	TRBJ1-2	.	.
CASSFLAGTQNYEQYF	TGCGCCAGCAGCTTCCTCGCAGGAACCCAAAACTACGAGCAGTACTTC	TRBV5-1	TRBJ2-7	.	.
CAITNSGGKTDTQYF	TGTGCCATTACCAATAGCGGGGGGAAGACAGATACGCAGTATTTT	TRBV10-3	TRBJ2-3	.	TRBD2
CASSLGRYRDQETQYF	TGTGCCAGCAGCTTGGGGAGATACCGGGACCAAGAGACCCAGTACTTC	TRBV5-6	TRBJ2-5	.	.
CASSIRQGAYGYTF	TGTGCCAGTAGTATCAGACAGGGGGCTTATGGCTACACCTTC	TRBV19	TRBJ1-2	.	TRBD1
CATSGPGLAGVWNTGELFF	TGTGCCACCAGTGGCCCGGGACTAGCGGGAGTTTGGAACACCGGGGAGCTGTTTTTT	TRBV24-1	TRBJ2-2	.	TRBD2
CASSPYAQRVNTGELFF	TGTGCCAGCAGTCCATATGCTCAGCGGGTAAACACCGGGGAGCTGTTTTTT	TRBV6-6	TRBJ2-2	.	.
CASRRPGQGAHEQYF	TGTGCCAGTCGTCGTCCGGGACAGGGGGCTCACGAGCAGTACTTC	TRBV19	TRBJ2-7	.	TRBD1
CATSRRRGPNTGELFF	TGTGCCACCAGCAGGAGGAGGGGTCCGAACACCGGGGAGCTGTTTTTT	TRBV15	TRBJ2-2	.	.
CASSSPGQGDNEQFF	TGTGCCAGCAGTTCTCCGGGACAGGGAGACAATGAGCAGTTCTTC	TRBV28	TRBJ2-1	.	TRBD1
CASSLSHLSSEAFF	TGTGCCAGCAGCTTATCCCACCTATCCTCTGAAGCTTTCTTT	TRBV11-2	TRBJ1-1	.	.
CASSLGGTAYGYTF	TGCGCCAGCAGCCTCGGAGGGACCGCGTATGGCTACACCTTC	TRBV4-3	TRBJ1-2	.	.
CASSPARGGLIHEQYF	TGTGCCAGCTCACCAGCCCGGGGGGGGTTGATCCACGAGCAGTACTTC	TRBV18	TRBJ2-7	.	TRBD2
CASSFRSMNTEAFF	TGTGCCAGCAGCTTTAGGAGCATGAACACTGAAGCTTTCTTT	TRBV11-2	TRBJ1-1	.	.
CASSLIGQLRTTGYGYTF	TGTGCCAGCAGCCTCATCGGACAGCTACGAACCACGGGTTATGGCTACACCTTC	TRBV3-1/TRBV3-2	TRBJ1-2	once	.
CASSPGVNYGYTF	TGTGCCAGCAGCCCCGGGGTTAACTATGGCTACACCTTC	TRBV14	TRBJ1-2	.	.
CASSPTGDSNQPQHF	TGTGCCAGCTCTCCAACAGGGGATAGCAATCAGCCCCAGCATTTT	TRBV9	TRBJ1-5	.	TRBD1
CASSLVQGANEQFF	TGTGCCAGCAGCTTGGTCCAGGGGGCAAATGAGCAGTTCTTC	TRBV7-9	TRBJ2-1	.	TRBD1
CASSPGGGPQETQYF	TGCGCCAGCAGCCCGGGGGGGGGACCACAAGAGACCCAGTACTTC	TRBV4-3	TRBJ2-5	once	TRBD2
CASSQAGTSGRAKLREQFF	TGTGCCAGCAGTCAAGCCGGGACTAGCGGGAGGGCCAAGCTCAGGGAGCAGTTCTTC	TRBV5-4	TRBJ2-1	.	TRBD2
CASSPRYSNQPQHF	TGTGCCAGCTCACCACGCTATAGCAATCAGCCCCAGCATTTT	TRBV18	TRBJ1-5	.	.
CASSHDREVETQYF	TGTGCCAGCAGCCATGACAGGGAGGTGGAGACCCAGTACTTC	TRBV5-8	TRBJ2-5	.	.
CASSYSGRYEQYF	TGTGCCAGCAGTTACTCGGGCCGCTACGAGCAGTACTTC	TRBV6-2/TRBV6-3	TRBJ2-7	.	.
CASSQAPGTGSLDSPLHF	TGCGCCAGCAGCCAAGCCCCTGGGACAGGCTCTCTGGATTCACCCCTCCACTTT	TRBV4-1	TRBJ1-6	.	TRBD1
CASSPGTGGKDEQFF	TGCGCCAGCAGCCCAGGGACAGGGGGCAAGGATGAGCAGTTCTTC	TRBV5-1	TRBJ2-1	few	TRBD1
CASSLSLQGGQFF	TGCGCCAGCAGCTTGTCCTTACAGGGGGGGCAGTTCTTC	TRBV5-1	TRBJ2-1	.	TRBD1
CASSLTGTSIAKNIQYF	TGCGCCAGCAGCCTCACCGGGACTAGTATAGCCAAAAACATTCAGTACTTC	TRBV4-3	TRBJ2-4	.	TRBD2
CASSVGLAGTYEQYF	TGTGCCAGCAGCGTAGGATTAGCGGGCACCTACGAGCAGTACTTC	TRBV9	TRBJ2-7	.	TRBD2
CASSSYQANTEAFF	TGTGCCAGCAGTTCATATCAGGCGAACACTGAAGCTTTCTTT	TRBV27	TRBJ1-1	.	.
CASSSSTLADYEQYF	TGTGCCAGCAGTTCCTCCACCCTAGCCGACTACGAGCAGTACTTC	TRBV6-5	TRBJ2-7	.	.
CASSSDRASFYGYTF	TGTGCCAGCAGCTCAGACAGGGCCAGCTTCTATGGCTACACCTTC	TRBV11-2	TRBJ1-2	.	TRBD1
CASSINSGRNQPQHF	TGTGCCAGCAGCATAAATTCAGGGCGTAATCAGCCCCAGCATTTT	TRBV27	TRBJ1-5	.	.
CASSVTVNNDNSPLHF	TGTGCCAGCAGCGTCACAGTGAATAACGATAATTCACCCCTCCACTTT	TRBV9	TRBJ1-6	.	.
CASSPRGEVGGQPQHF	TGTGCCAGCAGCCCCCGAGGAGAGGTGGGGGGTCAGCCCCAGCATTTT	TRBV27	TRBJ1-5	.	.
CASSQGGQGTHREAFF	TGCGCCAGCAGCCAAGGGGGACAGGGCACCCACCGTGAAGCTTTCTTT	TRBV4-1	TRBJ1-1	.	TRBD1
CASSQDRLGINYEQYF	TGCGCCAGCAGCCAAGACAGACTAGGAATTAACTACGAGCAGTACTTC	TRBV4-3	TRBJ2-7	.	.
CASSFQGDGNTIYF	TGCGCCAGCAGCTTCCAGGGGGATGGAAACACCATATATTTT	TRBV5-1	TRBJ1-3	once	TRBD1
CASSYPLRSGKANEKLFF	TGTGCCAGCAGTTACCCGCTCCGGTCGGGGAAGGCTAATGAAAAACTGTTTTTT	TRBV6-2/TRBV6-3	TRBJ1-4	.	.
CASSLLPGTSGGTLYNEQFF	TGTGCCAGCAGCTTATTGCCAGGGACTAGCGGGGGGACGCTCTACAATGAGCAGTTCTTC	TRBV7-3	TRBJ2-1	.	TRBD2
CASSQDLLAGVGDTQYF	TGCGCCAGCAGCCAAGATCTCCTAGCGGGAGTCGGGGATACGCAGTATTTT	TRBV4-3	TRBJ2-3	.	TRBD2
CASSNIYGYTF	TGTGCCAGTAGTAATATCTATGGCTACACCTTC	TRBV19	TRBJ1-2	.	.
CASSTDTNTEAFF	TGTGCCAGCAGCACTGACACCAACACTGAAGCTTTCTTT	TRBV7-3	TRBJ1-1	.	.
CAWSAGTGYGYTF	TGTGCCTGGAGTGCGGGGACAGGCTATGGCTACACCTTC	TRBV30	TRBJ1-2	.	TRBD1
CASSTWGGGDSYEQYF	TGTGCCAGCAGTACGTGGGGGGGAGGCGACTCCTACGAGCAGTACTTC	TRBV6-2/TRBV6-3	TRBJ2-7	.	TRBD2
CASSWGTQTYEQYF	TGTGCCAGCAGTTGGGGGACTCAGACCTACGAGCAGTACTTC	TRBV5-6	TRBJ2-7	.	.
CASSADRGYEQYF	TGCGCCAGCAGCGCGGACAGGGGCTACGAGCAGTACTTC	TRBV5-1	TRBJ2-7	few	TRBD1